This TCR beta chain was sequenced for a study of T cells in Graves' hyperthyroidism and ophthalmopathy. Study-level points and caveats: The model foresaw ophthalmopathy a median roughly 6 months prior to onset.

There are many counts of this clonotype. Its antigen is not known. RNA transcripts served as the template for amplifying TCR beta CDR3 regions. When the TCR CDR3 underwent first-round RT-PCR, the HTBI primer set was used. TCRdb re-called the multiplex PCR reads with MiXCR, one entry per CDR3 protein. The top ten hold about 3.7% of the sample, which has some 400,000 distinct CDR3 sequences, 19% seen once. V was trimmed by 7 bases and J by 4 bases, leaving 14 bases between them. This CDR3 region has 14 residues. The chain is built from TRBV12-3 or TRBV12-4 and TRBJ1-3, with a tentative D call TRBD1 (5 bases). The TCR comes from a woman under 30 with Graves' hyperthyroidism. Sequenced material: blood. The CDR3 protein is CASMFRGSGNTIYF. The CDR3 coding sequence is TGTGCCAGCATGTTTCGGGGCTCAGGAAACACCATATATTTT.